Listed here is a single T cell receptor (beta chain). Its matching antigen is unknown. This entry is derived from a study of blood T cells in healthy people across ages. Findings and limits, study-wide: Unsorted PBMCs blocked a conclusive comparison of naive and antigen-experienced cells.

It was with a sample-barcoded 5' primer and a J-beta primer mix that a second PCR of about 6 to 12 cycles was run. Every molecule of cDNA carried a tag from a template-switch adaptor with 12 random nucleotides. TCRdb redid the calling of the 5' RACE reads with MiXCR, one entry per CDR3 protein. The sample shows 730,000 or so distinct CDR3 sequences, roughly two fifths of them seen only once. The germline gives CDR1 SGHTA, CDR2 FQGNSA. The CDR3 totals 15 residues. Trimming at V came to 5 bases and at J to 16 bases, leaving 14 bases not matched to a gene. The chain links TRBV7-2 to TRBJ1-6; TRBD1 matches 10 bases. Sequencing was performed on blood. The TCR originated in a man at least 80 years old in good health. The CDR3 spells CASSPFLGTGEKLHF. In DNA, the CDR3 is TGTGCCAGCAGCCCCTTTTTAGGGACAGGGGAAAAGCTCCACTTT.